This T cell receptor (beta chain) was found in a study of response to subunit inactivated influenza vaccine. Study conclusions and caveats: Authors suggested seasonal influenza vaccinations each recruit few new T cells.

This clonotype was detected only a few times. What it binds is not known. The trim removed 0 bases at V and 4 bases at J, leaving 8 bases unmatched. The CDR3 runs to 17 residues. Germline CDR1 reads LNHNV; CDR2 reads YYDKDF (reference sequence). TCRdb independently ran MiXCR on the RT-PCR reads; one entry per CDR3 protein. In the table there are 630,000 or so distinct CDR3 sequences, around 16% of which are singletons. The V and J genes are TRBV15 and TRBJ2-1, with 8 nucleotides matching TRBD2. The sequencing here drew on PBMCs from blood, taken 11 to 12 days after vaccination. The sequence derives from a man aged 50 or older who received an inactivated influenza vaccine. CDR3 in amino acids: CATSRDFPSGGYNEQFF. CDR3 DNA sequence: TGTGCCACCAGCAGAGATTTCCCCAGCGGGGGATACAATGAGCAGTTCTTC.